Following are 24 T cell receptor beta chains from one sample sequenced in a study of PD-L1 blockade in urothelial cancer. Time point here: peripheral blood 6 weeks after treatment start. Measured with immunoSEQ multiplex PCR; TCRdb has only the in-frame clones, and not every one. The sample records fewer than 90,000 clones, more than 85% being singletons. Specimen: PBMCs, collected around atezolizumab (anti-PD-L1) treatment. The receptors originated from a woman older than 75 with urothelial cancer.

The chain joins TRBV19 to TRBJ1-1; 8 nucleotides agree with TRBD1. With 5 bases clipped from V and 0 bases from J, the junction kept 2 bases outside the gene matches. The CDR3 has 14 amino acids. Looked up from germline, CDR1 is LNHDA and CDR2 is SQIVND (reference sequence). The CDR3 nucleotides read TGTGCCAGTAGTCTGGGACAGGTGAACACTGAAGCTTTCTTT. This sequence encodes CASSLGQVNTEAFF.

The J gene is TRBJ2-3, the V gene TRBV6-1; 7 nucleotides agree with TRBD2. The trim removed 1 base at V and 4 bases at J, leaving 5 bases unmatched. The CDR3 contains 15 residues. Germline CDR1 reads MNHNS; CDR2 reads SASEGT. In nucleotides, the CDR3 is TGTGCCAGCAGTGAAGTGGCTAGCGGCTCAGATACGCAGTATTTT. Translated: CASSEVASGSDTQYF.

CDR3 coding DNA: TGTGCCAGCACCCTCCAGCTAGGGGCCCCTTACGAGCAGTACTTC. It is translated as CASTLQLGAPYEQYF. The rearrangement joins TRBV5-6 to TRBJ2-7; tentatively, D is TRBD1 (5 bases). Trimming removed 6 bases from V and 4 bases from J, with 20 bases in between. The CDR3 has 15 amino acids. CDR1 and CDR2 from the germline V gene are SGHDT and YYEEEE.

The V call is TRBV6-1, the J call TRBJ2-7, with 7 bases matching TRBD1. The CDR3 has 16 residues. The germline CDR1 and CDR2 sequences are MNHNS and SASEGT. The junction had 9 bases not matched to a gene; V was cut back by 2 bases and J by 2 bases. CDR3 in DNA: TGTGCCAGCAGTGAATCCGGGACAGTGATTACCTACGAGCAGTACTTC. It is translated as CASSESGTVITYEQYF.

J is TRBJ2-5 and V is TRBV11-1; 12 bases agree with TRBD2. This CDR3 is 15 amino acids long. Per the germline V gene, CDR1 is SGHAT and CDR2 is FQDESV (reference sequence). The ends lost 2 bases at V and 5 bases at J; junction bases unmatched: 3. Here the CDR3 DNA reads TGTGCCAGCAGCTTACTAGCGGGAGGGAGGGAGACCCAGTACTTC. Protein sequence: CASSLLAGGRETQYF. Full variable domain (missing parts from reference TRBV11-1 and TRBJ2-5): EAEVAQSPRYKITEKSQAVAFWCDPISGHATLYWYRQILGQGPELLVQFQDESVVDDSQLPKDRFSAERLKGVDSTLKIQPAELGDSAMYLCASSLLAGGRETQYFGPGTRLLVL.

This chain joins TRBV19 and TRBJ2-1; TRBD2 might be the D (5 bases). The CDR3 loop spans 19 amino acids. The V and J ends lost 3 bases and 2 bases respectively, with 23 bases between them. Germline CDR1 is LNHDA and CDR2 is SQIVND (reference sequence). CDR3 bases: TGTGCCAGTAGTATTTCCGGACTCTTTAGTATCTCCCCCTACAATGAGCAGTTCTTC. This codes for CASSISGLFSISPYNEQFF.

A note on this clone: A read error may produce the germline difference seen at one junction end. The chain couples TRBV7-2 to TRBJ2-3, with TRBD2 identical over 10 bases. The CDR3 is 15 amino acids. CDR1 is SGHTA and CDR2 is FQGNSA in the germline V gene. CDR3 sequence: CASSLAGVGTDTQYF. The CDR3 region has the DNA TGTGCCAGCAGCCTAGCGGGAGTAGGCACAGATACGCAGTATTTT.

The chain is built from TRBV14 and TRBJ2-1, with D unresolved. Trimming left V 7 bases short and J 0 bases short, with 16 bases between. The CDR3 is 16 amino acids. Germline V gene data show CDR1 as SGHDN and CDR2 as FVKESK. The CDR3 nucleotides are TGTGCCAGCAATCTTTATGCGGCTAGCTCCTACAATGAGCAGTTCTTC. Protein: CASNLYAASSYNEQFF.

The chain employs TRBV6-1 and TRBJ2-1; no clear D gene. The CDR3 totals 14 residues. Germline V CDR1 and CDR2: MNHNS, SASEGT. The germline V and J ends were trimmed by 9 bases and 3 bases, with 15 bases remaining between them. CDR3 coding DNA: TGTGCCAGACAGAAGACACCGGACTACAATGAGCAGTTCTTC. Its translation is CARQKTPDYNEQFF.

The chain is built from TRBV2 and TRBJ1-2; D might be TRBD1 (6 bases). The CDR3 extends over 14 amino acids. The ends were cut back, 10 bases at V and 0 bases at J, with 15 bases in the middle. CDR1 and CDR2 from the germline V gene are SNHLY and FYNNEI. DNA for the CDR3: TGTGCCACCTCTGTGGGGGCCGCTAACTATGGCTACACCTTC. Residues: CATSVGAANYGYTF.

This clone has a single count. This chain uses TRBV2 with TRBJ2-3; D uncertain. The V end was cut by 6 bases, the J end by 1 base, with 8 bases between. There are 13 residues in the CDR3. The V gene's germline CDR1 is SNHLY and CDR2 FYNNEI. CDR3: CASRGAGTDTQYF. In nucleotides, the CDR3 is TGTGCCAGCAGGGGCGCCGGCACAGATACGCAGTATTTT.

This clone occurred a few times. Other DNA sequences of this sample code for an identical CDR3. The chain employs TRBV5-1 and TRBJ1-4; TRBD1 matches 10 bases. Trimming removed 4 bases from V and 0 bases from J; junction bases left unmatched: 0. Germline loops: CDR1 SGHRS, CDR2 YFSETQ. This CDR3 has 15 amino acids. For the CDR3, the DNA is TGCGCCAGCAGCGGACAGGGGGCAACTAATGAAAAACTGTTTTTT. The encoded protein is CASSGQGATNEKLFF.

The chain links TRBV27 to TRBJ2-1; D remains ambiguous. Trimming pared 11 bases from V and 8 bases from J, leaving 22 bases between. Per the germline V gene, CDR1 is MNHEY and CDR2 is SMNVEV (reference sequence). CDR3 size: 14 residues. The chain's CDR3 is CAATPDPRSDEQFF. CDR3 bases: TGTGCCGCCACGCCAGACCCTAGATCCGATGAGCAGTTCTTC.

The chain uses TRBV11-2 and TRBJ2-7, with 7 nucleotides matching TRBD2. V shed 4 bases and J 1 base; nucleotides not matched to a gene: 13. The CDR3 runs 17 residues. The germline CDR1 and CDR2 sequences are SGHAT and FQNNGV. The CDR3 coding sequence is TGTGCCAGCAGCTCGGGGGTCGGCGGGAGATTATCCTACGAGCAGTACTTC. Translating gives CASSSGVGGRLSYEQYF.

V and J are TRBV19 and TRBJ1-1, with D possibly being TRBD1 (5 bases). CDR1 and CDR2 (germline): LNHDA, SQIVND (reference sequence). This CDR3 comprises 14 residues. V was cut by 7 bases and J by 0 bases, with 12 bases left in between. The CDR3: CASNNGRVNTEAFF. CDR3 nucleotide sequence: TGTGCCAGTAATAATGGCAGGGTGAACACTGAAGCTTTCTTT.

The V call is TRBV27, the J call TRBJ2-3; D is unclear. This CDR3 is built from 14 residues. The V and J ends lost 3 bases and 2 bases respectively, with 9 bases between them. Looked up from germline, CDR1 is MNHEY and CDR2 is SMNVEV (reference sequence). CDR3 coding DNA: TGTGCCAGCAGTTTGCAGCGAGTCACAGATACGCAGTATTTT. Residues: CASSLQRVTDTQYF.

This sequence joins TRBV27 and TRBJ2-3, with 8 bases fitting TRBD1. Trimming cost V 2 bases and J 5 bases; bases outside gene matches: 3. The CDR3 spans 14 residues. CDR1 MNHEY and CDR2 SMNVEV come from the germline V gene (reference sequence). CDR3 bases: TGTGCCAGCAGTTTACAGGGGGCCGGAGATACGCAGTATTTT. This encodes CASSLQGAGDTQYF.

The CDR3 nucleotides are TGTGCCAGTCGGGGCCCAGGGGACATTCAGTACTTC. Its protein is CASRGPGDIQYF. The chain is built from TRBV28 and TRBJ2-4, with D maybe TRBD1 (6 bases). Trimming left V 9 bases short and J 8 bases short, with 14 bases between. This CDR3 spans 12 amino acids. Germline V gene sequence: CDR1 MDHEN, CDR2 SYDVKM.

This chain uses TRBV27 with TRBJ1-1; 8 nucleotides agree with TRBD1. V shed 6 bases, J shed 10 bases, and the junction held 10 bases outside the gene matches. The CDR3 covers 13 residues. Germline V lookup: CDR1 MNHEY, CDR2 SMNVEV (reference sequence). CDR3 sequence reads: CASSLDRVSAAFF. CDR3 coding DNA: TGTGCCAGCAGCCTGGACAGGGTTTCGGCAGCTTTCTTT.

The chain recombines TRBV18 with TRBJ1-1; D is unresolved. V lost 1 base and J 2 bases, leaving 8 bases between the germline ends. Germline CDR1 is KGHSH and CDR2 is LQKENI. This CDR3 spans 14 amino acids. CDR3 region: CASSPQSSNTEAFF. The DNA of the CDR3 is TGTGCCAGCTCACCACAATCCTCTAACACTGAAGCTTTCTTT.

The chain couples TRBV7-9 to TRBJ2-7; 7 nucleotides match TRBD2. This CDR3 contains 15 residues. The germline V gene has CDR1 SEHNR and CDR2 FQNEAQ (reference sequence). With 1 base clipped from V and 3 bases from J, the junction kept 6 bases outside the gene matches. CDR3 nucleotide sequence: TGTGCCAGCAGCTTAGTAAGGGAGGGCCTCTACGAGCAGTACTTC. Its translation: CASSLVREGLYEQYF.

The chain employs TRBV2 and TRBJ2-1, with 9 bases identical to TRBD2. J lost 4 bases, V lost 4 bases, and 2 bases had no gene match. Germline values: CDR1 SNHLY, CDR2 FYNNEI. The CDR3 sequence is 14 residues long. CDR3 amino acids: CASSGGLAYNEQFF. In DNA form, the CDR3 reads TGTGCCAGCAGTGGGGGACTAGCTTACAATGAGCAGTTCTTC. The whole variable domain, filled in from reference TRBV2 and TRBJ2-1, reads EPEVTQTPSHQVTQMGQEVILRCVPISNHLYFYWYRQILGQKVEFLVSFYNNEISEKSEIFDDQFSVERPDGSNFTLKIRSTKLEDSAMYFCASSGGLAYNEQFFGPGTRLTVL.

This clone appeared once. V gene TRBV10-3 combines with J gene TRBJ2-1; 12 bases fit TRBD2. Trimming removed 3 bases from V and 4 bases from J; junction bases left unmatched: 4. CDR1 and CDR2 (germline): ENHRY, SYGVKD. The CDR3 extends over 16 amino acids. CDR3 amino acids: CAISEGGTSGYNEQFF. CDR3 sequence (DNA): TGTGCCATCAGTGAAGGAGGGACTAGCGGGTACAATGAGCAGTTCTTC.

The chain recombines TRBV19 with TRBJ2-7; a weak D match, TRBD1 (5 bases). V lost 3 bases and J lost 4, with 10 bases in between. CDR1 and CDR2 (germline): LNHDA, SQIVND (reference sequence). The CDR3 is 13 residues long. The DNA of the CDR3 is TGTGCCAGTAGTATGGGGCAGGGATACGAGCAGTACTTC. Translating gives CASSMGQGYEQYF.